This is a list of T cell receptor beta chains from one sample in a study of cytomegalovirus exposure and HLA in healthy donors. The table came from immunoSEQ multiplex PCR; TCRdb's copy has only in-frame clones and leaves some out. The sample records about 120,000 clones, approximately 81% being singletons. The sequencing input was PBMCs. Source of these receptors: a man aged 25 to 45 in good health and CMV-seropositive. The CDR3 runs from the conserved cysteine through the conserved F or W. D genes are given only for firm matches. Clone size is shown for a subset of rows, as once, few, many or a class of expanded clone.

cdr3_aa	cdr3_nt	d_call	clone_size	v_call	j_call
CATSRVAGGLYGYTF	TGTGCCACCAGCAGAGTAGCAGGGGGGCTCTATGGCTACACCTTC	TRBD1	once	TRBV15	TRBJ1-2
CASSVPPGQLWDTGELFF	TGTGCCAGCAGCGTCCCCCCGGGACAGTTGTGGGACACCGGGGAGCTGTTTTTT	TRBD1	.	TRBV9	TRBJ2-2
CASSLSLGQGFTGELFF	TGCGCCAGCAGCTTGTCTCTGGGACAGGGTTTCACCGGGGAGCTGTTTTTT	TRBD1	.	TRBV5-1	TRBJ2-2
CSVVSTDTQYF	TGCAGCGTTGTAAGCACAGATACGCAGTATTTT	.	once	TRBV29-1	TRBJ2-3
CASSKRSNTGECNEQFF	TGTGCCAGCAGCAAAAGGTCGAACACAGGGGAGTGCAATGAGCAGTTCTTC	.	.	TRBV21-1	TRBJ2-1
CASSKGLGYNEQFF	TGTGCCAGCAGCAAGGGACTAGGGTACAATGAGCAGTTCTTC	TRBD2	.	TRBV14	TRBJ2-1
CASSLLTTTEAFF	TGTGCTAGCAGCTTACTCACGACAACTGAAGCTTTCTTT	.	.	TRBV7-7	TRBJ1-1
CASSLGVANYYEQYF	TGTGCCAGCAGCTTAGGGGTGGCGAACTACTACGAGCAGTACTTC	.	.	TRBV11-3	TRBJ2-7
CASSSSPGTGLGNTIYF	TGTGCCAGCAGCTCTTCGCCCGGGACAGGGCTTGGAAACACCATATATTTT	TRBD1	few	TRBV7-9	TRBJ1-3
CASSLLLVDYGYTF	TGTGCCAGCAGCTTATTACTCGTGGACTATGGCTACACCTTC	.	.	TRBV7-9	TRBJ1-2
CATSPILRPEAFF	TGTGCCACCAGCCCTATACTCCGTCCTGAAGCTTTCTTT	.	.	TRBV15	TRBJ1-1
CASSRGDSPRYEQYF	TGTGCCAGCAGCCGGGGGGACAGCCCCCGGTACGAGCAGTACTTC	.	.	TRBV14	TRBJ2-7
CASSLDRGHADTQYF	TGTGCCAGCAGCTTGGACAGGGGGCACGCAGATACGCAGTATTTT	TRBD1	.	TRBV5-4	TRBJ2-3
CARSLLGAGLYEQYF	TGTGCCAGAAGCTTACTGGGCGCAGGGTTGTACGAGCAGTACTTC	.	.	TRBV7-5	TRBJ2-7
CASSATGLSYEQYF	TGTGCCAGCAGCGCGACAGGCCTTTCCTACGAGCAGTACTTC	.	once	TRBV9	TRBJ2-7
CASRSQRGEETQYF	TGTGCCAGTAGGAGCCAGCGGGGCGAAGAGACCCAGTACTTC	TRBD2	.	TRBV19	TRBJ2-5
CAWSGNSGRGDTQYF	TGTGCCTGGAGTGGAAATAGCGGACGAGGAGATACGCAGTATTTT	.	.	TRBV30	TRBJ2-3
CASSPRDYLSNEQFF	TGTGCCAGCTCACCCCGAGACTATCTCTCAAATGAGCAGTTCTTC	.	.	TRBV18	TRBJ2-1
CATSRGAVDNEQFF	TGTGCCACCAGCAGGGGGGCGGTGGACAATGAGCAGTTCTTC	.	.	TRBV15	TRBJ2-1
CSVARGSATDTQYF	TGCAGCGTTGCGAGAGGGTCGGCCACAGATACGCAGTATTTT	.	.	TRBV29-1	TRBJ2-3
CASSFYSSYEQYF	TGCGCCAGCAGCTTTTATAGCTCCTACGAGCAGTACTTC	.	.	TRBV5-1	TRBJ2-7
CASSSQGAFGNEQFF	TGTGCCAGCAGCTCTCAGGGGGCATTTGGTAATGAGCAGTTCTTC	TRBD1	.	TRBV5-5	TRBJ2-1
CASSSLGTSDTQYF	TGTGCCAGCAGCTCGTTAGGGACATCGGATACGCAGTATTTT	.	.	TRBV7-9	TRBJ2-3
CASSPGGTGANVLTF	TGTGCCAGCTCACCTGGAGGGACTGGGGCCAACGTCCTGACTTTC	.	.	TRBV18	TRBJ2-6
CASSFSRADTQYF	TGTGCCAGCAGCTTTTCGAGAGCAGATACGCAGTATTTT	.	few	TRBV7-3	TRBJ2-3
CASSQRGLGTDTQYF	TGTGCCAGCTCTCAGCGAGGACTAGGCACAGATACGCAGTATTTT	TRBD2	.	TRBV28	TRBJ2-3
CASSTFNQPQHF	TGTGCCAGTAGTACGTTCAATCAGCCCCAGCATTTT	.	.	TRBV19	TRBJ1-5
CASTGEDRRGYTF	TGTGCCAGCACCGGAGAGGACAGGAGAGGCTACACCTTC	TRBD1	.	TRBV2	TRBJ1-2
CASSELRGLAKNSQYF	TGTGCCAGCAGTGAGTTGCGGGGGTTAGCCAAAAACAGTCAGTACTTC	TRBD2	.	TRBV2	TRBJ2-4
CSVARQGETQYF	TGCAGCGTTGCCCGACAGGGAGAGACCCAGTACTTC	TRBD1	.	TRBV29-1	TRBJ2-5
CASSLVGGAKYNEQFF	TGTGCCAGCAGCTTAGTCGGGGGGGCGAAATACAATGAGCAGTTCTTC	TRBD2	.	TRBV11-3	TRBJ2-1
CATSGGGLTYEQYF	TGTGCCACCAGCGGGGGGGGGCTCACCTACGAGCAGTACTTC	.	.	TRBV15	TRBJ2-7